Below are 30 T cell receptor beta chains sequenced from a single sample in a study of T cells in Graves' hyperthyroidism and ophthalmopathy. Amplification targeted TCR beta CDR3 regions from RNA transcripts. The TCR CDR3 first-round RT-PCR relied on the HTBI primer set. MiXCR, applied by TCRdb to the multiplex PCR reads, yields one record per CDR3 protein. The top ten hold 3.7% of the sample, which has approximately 380,000 distinct CDR3 sequences, about 18% seen once. The sequenced material came from blood. The origin of the receptors is a young woman with Graves' hyperthyroidism.

This clonotype came up many times. V and J are TRBV28 and TRBJ2-7, with D possibly being TRBD1 (5 bases). There are 14 residues in the CDR3. Germline V gene sequence: CDR1 MDHEN, CDR2 SYDVKM. The V and J ends lost 6 bases and 0 bases respectively, with 12 bases between them. The CDR3 is CASSTTDSSYEQYF. In nucleotides, the CDR3 is TGTGCCAGCAGCACGACAGATAGCTCCTACGAGCAGTACTTC.

This clonotype has at least ten counts. The chain employs TRBV19 and TRBJ2-2; D is unresolved. This CDR3 is built from 14 residues. Trimming left V 3 bases short and J 3 bases short, with 8 bases between. Germline V gene data show CDR1 as LNHDA and CDR2 as SQIVND (reference sequence). As DNA, the CDR3 is TGTGCCAGTAGTATGGACCTCGACACCGGGGAGCTGTTTTTT. This gives the protein CASSMDLDTGELFF.

Note on this clonotype: A read error may be the cause here, since a much bigger clone is one base away. The rearrangement uses TRBV2 and TRBJ2-7, with 8 bases lining up with TRBD1. The germline V gene encodes CDR1 SNHLY and CDR2 FYNNEI. V shed 4 bases, J shed 2 bases, and the junction held 7 bases outside the gene matches. The CDR3 contains 15 residues. Here the CDR3 DNA reads TGTGCCAGCAGTGGGTACCGGGACAGGACCTACGAGCAGTACTTC. It encodes CASSGYRDRTYEQYF.

This clonotype was seen at least ten times. This sequence joins TRBV5-1 and TRBJ1-1; no clear D gene. In germline, CDR1 is SGHRS, CDR2 YFSETQ. CDR3 length equals 14 residues. Trimming left V 2 bases short and J 7 bases short, with 15 bases between. DNA for the CDR3: TGCGCCAGCAGCTTTGAAGGTTTGAGGGATGAAGCTTTCTTT. It yields the protein CASSFEGLRDEAFF.

Ten or more counts support this clonotype. CDR3 region: CATSDPQFSGANVLTF. The CDR3 coding sequence is TGTGCCACCAGTGACCCTCAGTTCTCTGGGGCCAACGTCCTGACTTTC. The chain uses TRBV24-1 and TRBJ2-6; D unresolved. The germline CDR1 and CDR2 sequences are KGHDR and SFDVKD. Between the trimmed V and J ends, which lost 4 bases and 0 bases, there was a span of 9 bases. The CDR3 totals 16 residues.

The sample holds many counts of this clonotype. The genes are TRBV20-1 and TRBJ2-7; maybe TRBD1 (6 bases). V was trimmed by 1 base and J by 2 bases, leaving 15 bases between them. CDR1 is DFQATT and CDR2 is SNEGSKA in the germline V gene (reference sequence). The CDR3 spans 15 residues. CDR3 sequence reads: CSARAIQGSPYEQYF. In nucleotides, the CDR3 is TGCAGTGCTAGAGCCATCCAGGGGTCCCCCTACGAGCAGTACTTC.

There are many counts of this clonotype. This chain joins TRBV19 and TRBJ2-2; a weak D match, TRBD1 (5 bases). The CDR3 length is 15 residues. Germline loops: CDR1 LNHDA, CDR2 SQIVND (reference sequence). V shed 7 bases and J shed 1 base, with 13 bases lying between them. This CDR3 is CASTPTGRNTGELFF. As DNA, the CDR3 is TGTGCCAGTACCCCTACAGGAAGGAACACCGGGGAGCTGTTTTTT.

This clonotype was observed a few times. The rearrangement uses TRBV18 and TRBJ1-2, with 9 bases matching TRBD1. This CDR3 region has 17 residues. CDR1 KGHSH and CDR2 LQKENI come from the germline V gene. Losses at the gene ends were 1 base for V and 0 bases for J; bases not matched to a gene: 6. CDR3 nucleotide sequence: TGTGCCAGCTCACCACTGCCGGGACAGGGAGCTAACTATGGCTACACCTTC. It encodes CASSPLPGQGANYGYTF.

V gene TRBV11-2 combines with J gene TRBJ2-7; D is unresolved. The V end lost 5 bases, the J end lost 11 bases, and 16 bases lay between the germline ends. The CDR3 consists of 12 residues. The germline CDR1 and CDR2 sequences are SGHAT and FQNNGV. This chain's CDR3 is CASSIQTGKEYF. The CDR3 DNA reads TGTGCCAGCAGCATACAGACTGGAAAGGAGTACTTC.

There are many counts of this clonotype. The CDR3 sequence: CASSFLRGGGYEQYF. In DNA, the CDR3 is TGTGCCAGCAGTTTCTTGCGGGGGGGAGGATACGAGCAGTACTTC. The chain is built from TRBV28 and TRBJ2-7; 9 positions agree with TRBD2. The germline V gene has CDR1 MDHEN and CDR2 SYDVKM. The junction had 7 bases not matched to a gene; V was cut back by 3 bases and J by 4 bases. This CDR3 region has 15 residues.

This clonotype has a count of ten or more. The chain is built from TRBV9 and TRBJ2-7, with 7 nucleotides matching TRBD1. The germline gives CDR1 SGDLS, CDR2 YYNGEE. This CDR3 is 14 amino acids long. The trim removed 2 bases at V and 0 bases at J, leaving 2 bases unmatched. The chain's CDR3 is CASSVRDSSYEQYF. For the CDR3, the DNA is TGTGCCAGCAGCGTTCGGGACAGCTCCTACGAGCAGTACTTC.

This clonotype was observed a handful of times. The rearrangement joins TRBV6-1 to TRBJ1-3; 7 bases match TRBD1. The CDR3 extends over 15 amino acids. The germline V gene encodes CDR1 MNHNS and CDR2 SASEGT. V shed 6 bases and J 6 bases; nucleotides not matched to a gene: 11. DNA of the CDR3: TGTGCCAGCAGGGTGGCTCCTACAGGGGTAAACACCATATATTTT. It translates to CASRVAPTGVNTIYF.

In its sample, this clonotype was seen a few times. At one boundary the junction diverges from the germline segment, which might be a read error. This chain links TRBV7-7 with TRBJ2-2; D may be TRBD1 (7 bases). CDR3 size: 14 residues. The germline V gene has CDR1 SSHAT and CDR2 FNYEAQ (reference sequence). The CDR3 loop is CASSPGGPSGELFF. The CDR3 DNA reads TGTGCTAGCAGCCCAGGGGGGCCTTCCGGGGAGCTGTTTTTT.

This clonotype was observed at least ten times. V usage is TRBV12-3 or TRBV12-4 and J usage is TRBJ2-7; D unresolved. The CDR3 is 12 amino acids. V was cut by 6 bases and J by 5 bases, with 11 bases left in between. CDR3 nucleotides: TGTGCCAGCAGCCCTACCCCCCACGAGCAGTACTTC. The encoded protein is CASSPTPHEQYF.

About this clonotype: Being one base from a much bigger clone, this may be a read error. V is TRBV27 and J is TRBJ2-1, with a tentative D call TRBD2 (6 bases). From germline, CDR1 is MNHEY and CDR2 SMNVEV (reference sequence). The CDR3 contains 13 residues. The CDR3 protein is CASSVGLHNEHFF. CDR3 in DNA: TGTGCCAGCAGTGTGGGACTCCACAATGAGCATTTCTTC.

This clonotype was counted ten times or more. V gene TRBV5-1 combines with J gene TRBJ1-3; weak D call: TRBD1 (6 bases). Between the trimmed V and J ends, which lost 1 base and 2 bases, there was a span of 13 bases. Germline CDR1 and CDR2: SGHRS and YFSETQ. The CDR3 length is 16 residues. CDR3 bases: TGCGCCAGCAGCTTGACAGGGAGATCACCTGGAAACACCATATATTTT. This translates into CASSLTGRSPGNTIYF. The full variable domain, its missing parts supplied by reference TRBV5-1 and TRBJ1-3, is KAGVTQTPRYLIKTRGQQVTLSCSPISGHRSVSWYQQTPGQGLQFLFEYFSETQRNKGNFPGRFSGRQFSNSRSEMNVSTLELGDSALYLCASSLTGRSPGNTIYFGEGSWLTVV.

This clonotype has at least ten counts. One end of the junction is discordant with germline, which a read error may explain. The rearrangement links TRBV28 to TRBJ2-7; a weak D match, TRBD1 (6 bases). Germline lookup yields CDR1 MDHEN and CDR2 SYDVKM. The CDR3 is made up of 12 amino acids. The CDR3, as DNA: TGTGCCGGCAGTACAGGGAACTACGAGCAGTACTTC. This encodes CAGSTGNYEQYF.

The CDR3 spells CASQGTDGNTIYF. Here the CDR3 DNA reads TGCGCCAGCCAAGGGACAGACGGAAACACCATATATTTT. This rearrangement joins TRBV5-1 to TRBJ1-3; TRBD1 matches at 7 bases. The CDR3 is made up of 13 amino acids. In germline, CDR1 is SGHRS, CDR2 YFSETQ. Losses at the gene ends were 7 bases for V and 4 bases for J; bases not matched to a gene: 5.

The table lists this clonotype with many counts. This rearrangement joins TRBV12-3 or TRBV12-4 to TRBJ1-5, with D unclear. The CDR3 runs to 14 residues. Trimming left V 3 bases short and J 5 bases short, with 11 bases between. The CDR3 here is CASSLDQSYQPQHF. DNA for the CDR3: TGTGCCAGCAGTTTGGACCAAAGCTATCAGCCCCAGCATTTT.

This clonotype was found many times. The CDR3 DNA follows: TGTGCCAGCAGTTTATCACCGCGAAACTACGAGCAGTACTTC. Translation: CASSLSPRNYEQYF. The rearrangement joins TRBV28 to TRBJ2-7; no clear D gene. V lost 1 base and J lost 3, with 10 bases in between. The CDR3 is made up of 14 amino acids. Germline V lookup: CDR1 MDHEN, CDR2 SYDVKM.

This clonotype was recorded many times. The chain couples TRBV6-6 to TRBJ1-2; D gene unclear. Between the trimmed V and J ends, which lost 6 bases and 6 bases, there was a span of 11 bases. CDR1 MNHNY and CDR2 SVGAGI come from the germline V gene (reference sequence). The CDR3 runs 12 residues. The CDR3 nucleotides are TGTGCCAGCAGGCTAAAGAACGATGGCTACACCTTC. It encodes CASRLKNDGYTF.

The chain couples TRBV5-1 to TRBJ2-5; 7 bases fit TRBD1. The V gene's germline CDR1 is SGHRS and CDR2 YFSETQ. V shed 4 bases, J shed 4 bases, and the junction held 7 bases outside the gene matches. CDR3 size: 14 residues. CDR3 sequence: CASSPIHRGETQYF. In DNA, the CDR3 is TGCGCCAGCAGCCCGATCCACAGGGGAGAGACCCAGTACTTC.

This clonotype showed up many times. This sequence joins TRBV9 and TRBJ2-2; D may correspond to TRBD1 or TRBD2 (6 bases each). V was pared by 0 bases and J by 5 bases, with 11 bases between. Germline V gene lookup returns CDR1 SGDLS and CDR2 YYNGEE. The length of the CDR3 is 15 residues. The CDR3 region is CASSVGGARTGELFF. The CDR3 nucleotides are TGTGCCAGCAGCGTAGGGGGGGCCCGAACCGGGGAGCTGTTTTTT.

The chain joins TRBV11-2 to TRBJ1-1; D may be TRBD1 (6 bases). Germline CDR1 reads SGHAT; CDR2 reads FQNNGV. This CDR3 is built from 13 residues. V gave up 5 bases and J gave up 7 bases, with 14 bases separating them. The CDR3 sequence is CASSQGTYVEAFF. CDR3 in DNA: TGTGCCAGCAGCCAAGGGACATATGTTGAAGCTTTCTTT.

This chain connects TRBV29-1 to TRBJ2-7, with D unresolved. V was shortened by 4 bases and J by 4 bases, with 11 bases between the two germline ends. Germline CDR1 is SQVTM and CDR2 is ANQGSEA. The CDR3 is 12 residues long. The CDR3: CSVGRTSYEQYF. Written as DNA, the CDR3 is TGCAGCGTTGGACGGACCTCGTACGAGCAGTACTTC.

This clonotype was detected ten times or more. The chain recombines TRBV4-1 with TRBJ1-2; a possible D gene is TRBD1 (5 bases). Germline V gives CDR1 MGHRA, CDR2 YSYEKL. With 1 base removed from V and 5 bases from J, the gap between germline ends came to 14 bases. The CDR3 is 15 amino acids. The CDR3 reads CASSQGPGQGYGYTF. The CDR3 DNA sequence: TGCGCCAGCAGCCAAGGCCCGGGGCAGGGTTATGGCTACACCTTC.

This clonotype was observed once. DNA for the CDR3: TGCAGTGCTAGAGAGGGATTACATAGCAATCAGCCCCAGCATTTT. Translated, it gives CSAREGLHSNQPQHF. The rearrangement links TRBV20-1 to TRBJ1-5; no firm D call. The germline V gene has CDR1 DFQATT and CDR2 SNEGSKA (reference sequence). Deletions cut 0 bases from V and 0 bases from J, with 9 bases between. This CDR3 is built from 15 residues.

The table lists this clonotype with many counts. The chain combines TRBV27 with TRBJ1-2; D not resolved. The CDR3 extends over 13 amino acids. Germline values: CDR1 MNHEY, CDR2 SMNVEV (reference sequence). V was trimmed by 2 bases and J by 10 bases, leaving 14 bases between them. The CDR3 reads CASSLREDTPYTF. The CDR3 nucleotides are TGTGCCAGCAGTTTAAGGGAAGATACCCCCTACACCTTC.

This clonotype was detected ten times or more. This rearrangement joins TRBV10-3 to TRBJ1-5, with D possibly TRBD1 on 5 matching bases. This CDR3 is 12 amino acids long. Between the trimmed V and J ends, which lost 3 bases and 5 bases, there was a span of 5 bases. Germline values: CDR1 ENHRY, CDR2 SYGVKD. CDR3 amino acids: CAISDRDQPQHF. The DNA of the CDR3 is TGTGCCATCAGTGACAGGGATCAGCCCCAGCATTTT.

This clonotype has ten or more counts. The chain combines TRBV11-2 with TRBJ2-5; D may be TRBD2 (7 bases). Germline loops: CDR1 SGHAT, CDR2 FQNNGV. The germline V and J ends were trimmed by 4 bases and 5 bases, with 14 bases remaining between them. The CDR3 has 14 residues. CDR3 region: CASSWTGGHETQYF. The CDR3 region has the DNA TGTGCCAGCAGCTGGACCGGGGGGCATGAGACCCAGTACTTC.